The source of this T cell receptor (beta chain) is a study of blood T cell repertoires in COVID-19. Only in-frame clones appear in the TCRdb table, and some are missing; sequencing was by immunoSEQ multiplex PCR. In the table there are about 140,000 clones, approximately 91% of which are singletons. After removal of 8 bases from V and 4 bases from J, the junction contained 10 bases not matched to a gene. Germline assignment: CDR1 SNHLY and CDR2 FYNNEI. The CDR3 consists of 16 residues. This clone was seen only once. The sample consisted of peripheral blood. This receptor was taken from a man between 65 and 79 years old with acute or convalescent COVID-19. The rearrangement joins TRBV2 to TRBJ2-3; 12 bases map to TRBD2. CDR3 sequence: CASQRASGRGPDTQYF. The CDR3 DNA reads TGTGCCAGCCAAAGGGCTAGCGGGAGGGGCCCAGATACGCAGTATTTT.